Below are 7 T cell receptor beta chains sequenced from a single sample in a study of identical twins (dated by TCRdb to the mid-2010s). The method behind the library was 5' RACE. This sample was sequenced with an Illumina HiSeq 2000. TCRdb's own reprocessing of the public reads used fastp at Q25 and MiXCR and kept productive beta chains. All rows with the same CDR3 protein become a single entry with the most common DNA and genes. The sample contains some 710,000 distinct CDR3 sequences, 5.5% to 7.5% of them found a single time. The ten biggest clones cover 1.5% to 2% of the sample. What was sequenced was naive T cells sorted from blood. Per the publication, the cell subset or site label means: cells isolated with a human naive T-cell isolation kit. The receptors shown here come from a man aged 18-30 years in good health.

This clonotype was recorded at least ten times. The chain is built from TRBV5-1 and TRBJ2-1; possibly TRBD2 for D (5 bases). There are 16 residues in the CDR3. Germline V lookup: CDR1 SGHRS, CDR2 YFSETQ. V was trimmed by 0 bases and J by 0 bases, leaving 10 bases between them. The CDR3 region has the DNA TGCGCCAGCAGCTTGGTCGCGGGTGTCTCCTACAATGAGCAGTTCTTC. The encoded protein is CASSLVAGVSYNEQFF.

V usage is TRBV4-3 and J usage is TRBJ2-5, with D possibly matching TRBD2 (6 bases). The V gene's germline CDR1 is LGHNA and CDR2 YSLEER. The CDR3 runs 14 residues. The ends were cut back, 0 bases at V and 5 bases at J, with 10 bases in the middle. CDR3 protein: CASSQDGGSETQYF. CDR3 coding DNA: TGCGCCAGCAGCCAAGATGGGGGGTCGGAGACCCAGTACTTC.

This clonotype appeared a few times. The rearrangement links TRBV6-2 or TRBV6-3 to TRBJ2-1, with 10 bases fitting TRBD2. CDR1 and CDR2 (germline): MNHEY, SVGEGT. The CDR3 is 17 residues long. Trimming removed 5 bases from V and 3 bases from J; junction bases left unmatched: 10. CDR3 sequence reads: CASSAPLAGTNYNEQFF. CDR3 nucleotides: TGTGCCAGCAGTGCCCCACTAGCGGGAACTAACTACAATGAGCAGTTCTTC.

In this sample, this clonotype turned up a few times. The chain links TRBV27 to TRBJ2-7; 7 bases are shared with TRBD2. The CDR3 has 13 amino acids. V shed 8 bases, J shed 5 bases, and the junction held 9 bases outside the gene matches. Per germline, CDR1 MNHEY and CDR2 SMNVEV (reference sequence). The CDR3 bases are TGTGCCAGCGCCCGGGTGGGGGGGAACGAGCAGTACTTC. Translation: CASARVGGNEQYF.

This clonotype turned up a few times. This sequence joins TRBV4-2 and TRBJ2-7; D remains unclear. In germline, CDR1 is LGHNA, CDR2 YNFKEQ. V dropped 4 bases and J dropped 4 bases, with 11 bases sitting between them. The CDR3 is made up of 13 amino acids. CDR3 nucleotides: TGTGCCAGCAGCCCGAATCCCCCTTACGAGCAGTACGTC. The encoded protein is CASSPNPPYEQYV.

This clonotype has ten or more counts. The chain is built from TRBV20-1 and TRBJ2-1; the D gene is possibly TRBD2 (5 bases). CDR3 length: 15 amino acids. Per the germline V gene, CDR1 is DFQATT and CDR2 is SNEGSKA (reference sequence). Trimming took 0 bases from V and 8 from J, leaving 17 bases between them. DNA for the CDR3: TGCAGTGCTAGAGACGCCCCGGGGAGCCCCGATGAGCAGTTCTTC. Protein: CSARDAPGSPDEQFF.

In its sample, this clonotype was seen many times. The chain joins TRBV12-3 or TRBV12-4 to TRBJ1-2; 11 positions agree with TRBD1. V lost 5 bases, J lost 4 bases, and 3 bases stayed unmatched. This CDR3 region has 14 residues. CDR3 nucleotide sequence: TGTGCCAGCAGTCCGGGGACAGGGGGCTATGGCTACACCTTC. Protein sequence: CASSPGTGGYGYTF.